This T cell receptor beta chain was captured in a study of cytomegalovirus exposure and HLA in healthy donors. Amplification used 60 Vbeta primers and 13 Jbeta primers. The repertoire was sequenced with immunoSEQ multiplex PCR; TCRdb's copy has only in-frame clones and lacks some. The sample has under 90,000 clones, about 67% seen once. The CDR3 totals 16 residues. Germline lookup yields CDR1 SNHLY and CDR2 FYNNEI. The ends were cut back, 3 bases at V and 4 bases at J, with 13 bases in the middle. Sample: PBMCs. The receptor comes from a man between 40 and 49 years old in good health and CMV-seropositive. The chain recombines TRBV2 with TRBJ2-6; weak D call: TRBD1 (6 bases). CDR3 bases: TGTGCCAGCAGTGAGGACAGATCTTTCGGGGCCAACGTCCTGACTTTC. This gives the protein CASSEDRSFGANVLTF.